This T cell receptor (beta chain) was identified in a study of CXCR3-negative and CXCR3-positive naive CD8 T cells. Study results and caveats: Naive subsets showed comparable surface CD5, and TCR interaction strength was also inferred from TRB CDR3 physicochemistry. Researchers report that CXCR3-positive naive cells carry more hydrophobic TRB CDR3s than CXCR3-negative naive cells.

Turning to this clonotype: Its matching antigen is unknown.

UMI labels and 5' RACE were used to prepare the TRB cDNA libraries. Reanalyzing the 5' RACE reads, TCRdb keeps one entry per CDR3 protein, without DNA. The repertoire table contains 55,000 to 75,000 distinct CDR3 sequences. Sorts performed in triplicate captured hundreds of thousands of cells each from every CD8+ T cell subset. This TCR came from a human donor in good health. Some clones in this sample may be carry-over from other donors' samples. Sequencing was done on a sample of naive CXCR3+ CD8+ T cells from blood. Subset reported: CD45RO-CCR7+CD27+CD95- naive CD8+ T cells expressing CXCR3 (TNR3+).

This chain's CDR3 is CASGPTGDLNQPQHF. The chain links TRBV12-5 to TRBJ1-5; no DNA is available, so the TRBD1 call from TCRdb remains unchecked. The CDR3 runs 15 residues. In germline, CDR1 is LGHNT, CDR2 FRNRAP.